The clone carrying this T cell receptor (beta chain) occurred once. Sequenced by immunoSEQ multiplex PCR; TCRdb stores in-frame clones only, minus some. The profile covers roughly 230,000 clones, with 80% to 85% appearing a single time and approximately 3.6% taken by the ten largest. Trimming at V came to 5 bases and at J to 3 bases, leaving 8 bases not matched to a gene. There are 15 residues in the CDR3. Germline V lookup: CDR1 KGHSH, CDR2 LQKENI. The data stem from a study of blood T cell repertoires in COVID-19. The wider study: Acute-phase and convalescent COVID-19 samples originated in the United States, Italy and Spain.

Assignment of participants to cohorts was predicated upon participant-reported clinical history. Either two negative PCRs, clearance, or symptom resolution qualified Cohort 3 donors as recovered. V gene TRBV18 combines with J gene TRBJ2-3; 7 bases line up with TRBD1. The TCR sequence derives from a man aged 50-59 years who had recovered from COVID-19. Sequences were obtained from PBMCs or T cells enriched from blood (not recorded which). The CDR3 protein is CASSTQGLETDTQYF. CDR3 sequence (DNA): TGTGCCAGCTCAACACAGGGGCTGGAGACAGATACGCAGTATTTT.